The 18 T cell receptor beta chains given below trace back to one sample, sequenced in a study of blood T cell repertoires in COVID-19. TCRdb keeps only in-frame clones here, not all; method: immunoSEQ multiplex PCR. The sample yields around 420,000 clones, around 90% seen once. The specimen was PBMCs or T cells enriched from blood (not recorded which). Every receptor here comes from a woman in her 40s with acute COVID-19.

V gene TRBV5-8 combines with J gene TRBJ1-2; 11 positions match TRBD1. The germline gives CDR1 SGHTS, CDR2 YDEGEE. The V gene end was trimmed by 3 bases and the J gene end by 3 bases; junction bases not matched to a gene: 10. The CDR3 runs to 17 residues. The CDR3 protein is CASSYRDRGVGDYGYTF. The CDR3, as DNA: TGTGCCAGCAGCTACCGGGACAGGGGGGTTGGTGACTATGGCTACACCTTC.

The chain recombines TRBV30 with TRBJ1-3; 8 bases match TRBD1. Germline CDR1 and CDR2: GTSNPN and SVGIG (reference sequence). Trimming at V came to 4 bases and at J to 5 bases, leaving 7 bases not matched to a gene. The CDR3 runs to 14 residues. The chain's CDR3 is CAWTTGGKRNTIYF. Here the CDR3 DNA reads TGTGCCTGGACTACAGGGGGAAAACGAAACACCATATATTTT.

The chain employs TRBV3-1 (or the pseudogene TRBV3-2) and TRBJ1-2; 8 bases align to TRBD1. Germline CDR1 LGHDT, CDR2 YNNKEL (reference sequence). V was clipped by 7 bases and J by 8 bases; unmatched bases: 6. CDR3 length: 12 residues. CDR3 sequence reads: CASTLQGDGYTF. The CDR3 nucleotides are TGTGCCAGCACCCTACAGGGGGACGGCTACACCTTC.

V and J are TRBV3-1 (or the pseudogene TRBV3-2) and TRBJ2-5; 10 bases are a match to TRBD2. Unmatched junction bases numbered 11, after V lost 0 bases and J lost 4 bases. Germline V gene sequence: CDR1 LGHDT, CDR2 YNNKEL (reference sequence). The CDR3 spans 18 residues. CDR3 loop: CASSQEATSGAGTETQYF. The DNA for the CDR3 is TGTGCCAGCAGCCAAGAGGCAACTAGCGGGGCCGGTACAGAGACCCAGTACTTC.

CDR3 coding DNA: TGCAGTGCTAGTGCCGCTATCTTAAATCGGGGAGCCTACGAGCAGTACTTC. This gives the protein CSASAAILNRGAYEQYF. The rearrangement uses TRBV20-1 and TRBJ2-7; D is perhaps TRBD2 (5 bases). Germline V gene sequence: CDR1 DFQATT, CDR2 SNEGSKA (reference sequence). V was shortened by 3 bases and J by 2 bases, with 23 bases between the two germline ends. The CDR3 has 17 residues.

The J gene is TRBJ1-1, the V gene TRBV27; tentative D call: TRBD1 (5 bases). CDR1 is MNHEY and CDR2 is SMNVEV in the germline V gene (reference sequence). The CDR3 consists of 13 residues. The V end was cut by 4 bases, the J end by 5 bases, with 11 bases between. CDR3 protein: CASSSGRETEAFF. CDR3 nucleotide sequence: TGTGCCAGCAGTTCAGGGCGGGAGACTGAAGCTTTCTTT.

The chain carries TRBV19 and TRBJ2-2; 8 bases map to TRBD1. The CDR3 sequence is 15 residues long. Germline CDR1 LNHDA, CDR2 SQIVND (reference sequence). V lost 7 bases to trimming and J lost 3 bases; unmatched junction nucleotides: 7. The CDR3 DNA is TGTGCCAGTACCCCGCCGGGACAGGACACCGGGGAGCTGTTTTTT. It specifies CASTPPGQDTGELFF.

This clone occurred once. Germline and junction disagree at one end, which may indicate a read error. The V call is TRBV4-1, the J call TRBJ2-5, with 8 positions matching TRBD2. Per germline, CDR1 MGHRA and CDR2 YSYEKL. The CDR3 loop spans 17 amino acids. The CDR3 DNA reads TGCGCAAGCAGCCAAGGGCTAGCGGGCCTGATCCGAGAGACCCAGTACTTC. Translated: CASSQGLAGLIRETQYF.

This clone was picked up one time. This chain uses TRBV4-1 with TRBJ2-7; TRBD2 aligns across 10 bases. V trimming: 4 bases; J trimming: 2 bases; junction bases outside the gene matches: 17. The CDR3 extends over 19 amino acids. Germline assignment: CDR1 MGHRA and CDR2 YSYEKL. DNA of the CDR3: TGCGCCAGCAGCCCACTCTCCGGGGAGCGGGGGGGTTCCCCCTACGAGCAGTACTTC. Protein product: CASSPLSGERGGSPYEQYF.

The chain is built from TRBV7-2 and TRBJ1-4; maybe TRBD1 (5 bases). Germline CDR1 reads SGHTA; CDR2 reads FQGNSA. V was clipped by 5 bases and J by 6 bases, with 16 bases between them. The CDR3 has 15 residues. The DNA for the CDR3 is TGTGCCAGCAGCCGCGATGGGGCGGGGTATGAAAAACTGTTTTTT. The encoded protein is CASSRDGAGYEKLFF.

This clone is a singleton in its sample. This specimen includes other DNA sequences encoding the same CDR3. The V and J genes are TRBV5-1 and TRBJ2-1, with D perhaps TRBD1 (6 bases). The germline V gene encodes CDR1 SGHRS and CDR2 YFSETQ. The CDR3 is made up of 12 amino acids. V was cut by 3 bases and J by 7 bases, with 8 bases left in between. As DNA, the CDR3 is TGCGCCAGCAGCTCCAGGGGAAATGAGCAGTTCTTC. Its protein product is CASSSRGNEQFF.

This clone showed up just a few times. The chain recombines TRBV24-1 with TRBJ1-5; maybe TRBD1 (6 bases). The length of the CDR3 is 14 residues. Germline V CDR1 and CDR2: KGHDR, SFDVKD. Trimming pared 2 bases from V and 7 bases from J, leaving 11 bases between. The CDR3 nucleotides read TGTGCCACCAGTGATTCCAGGGGAGACCAGCCCCAGCATTTT. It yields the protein CATSDSRGDQPQHF.

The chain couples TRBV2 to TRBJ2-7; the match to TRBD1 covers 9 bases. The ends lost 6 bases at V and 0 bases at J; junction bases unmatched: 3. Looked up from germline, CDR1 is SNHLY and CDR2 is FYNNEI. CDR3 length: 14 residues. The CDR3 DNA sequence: TGTGCCAGCAGCGGGACAGGGTCCTCCTACGAGCAGTACTTC. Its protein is CASSGTGSSYEQYF.

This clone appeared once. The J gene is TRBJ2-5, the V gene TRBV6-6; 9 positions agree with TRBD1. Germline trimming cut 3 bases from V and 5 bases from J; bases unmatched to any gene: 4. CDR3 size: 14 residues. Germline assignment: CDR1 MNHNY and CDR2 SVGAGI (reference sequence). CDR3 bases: TGTGCCAGCAGTTATAGACAGGGGGTGGAGACCCAGTACTTC. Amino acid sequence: CASSYRQGVETQYF.

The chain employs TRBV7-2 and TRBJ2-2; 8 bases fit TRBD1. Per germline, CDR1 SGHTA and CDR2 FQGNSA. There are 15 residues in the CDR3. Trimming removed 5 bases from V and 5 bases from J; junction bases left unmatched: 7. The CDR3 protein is CASSPGQAVTGELFF. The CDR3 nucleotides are TGTGCCAGCAGCCCGGGACAGGCGGTAACCGGGGAGCTGTTTTTT. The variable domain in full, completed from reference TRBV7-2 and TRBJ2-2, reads GAGVSQSPSNKVTEKGKDVELRCDPISGHTALYWYRQSLGQGLEFLIYFQGNSAPDKSGLPSDRFSAERTGGSVSTLTIQRTQQEDSAVYLCASSPGQAVTGELFFGEGSRLTVL.

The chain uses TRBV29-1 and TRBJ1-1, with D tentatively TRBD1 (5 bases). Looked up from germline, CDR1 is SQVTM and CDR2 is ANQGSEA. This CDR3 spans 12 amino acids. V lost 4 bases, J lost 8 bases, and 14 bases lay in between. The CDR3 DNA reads TGCAGCGTTGTGGGGCCGGATGGCGAAGCTTTCTTT. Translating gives CSVVGPDGEAFF.

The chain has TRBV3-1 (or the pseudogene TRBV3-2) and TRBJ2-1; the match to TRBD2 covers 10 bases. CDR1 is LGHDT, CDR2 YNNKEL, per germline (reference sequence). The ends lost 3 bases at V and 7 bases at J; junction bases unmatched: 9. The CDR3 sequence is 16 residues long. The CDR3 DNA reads TGTGCCAGCAGCCACCAGCGGGGGGGCTGGTCGAATGAGCAGTTCTTC. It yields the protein CASSHQRGGWSNEQFF.

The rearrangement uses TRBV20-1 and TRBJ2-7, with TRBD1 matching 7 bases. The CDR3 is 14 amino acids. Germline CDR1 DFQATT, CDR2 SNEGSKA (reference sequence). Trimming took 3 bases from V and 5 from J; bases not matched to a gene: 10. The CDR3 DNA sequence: TGCAGTGCTAGTTCGGGACAGTCGGCGCACGAGCAGTACTTC. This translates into CSASSGQSAHEQYF.